What follows describes a single TCR beta chain. Its cognate antigen has yet to be identified. The input lacks base qualities; no much larger clone sits a single base away. This specimen comes from a study of blood T cell repertoires in COVID-19 (dated by TCRdb to the early 2020s). About the full investigation: Samples covering the acute and convalescent phases of COVID-19 were provided by collaborators in the United States, Italy and Spain. The material from the prospective study consisted of cDNA or gDNA derived from T cells, B-cell-depleted T cells, or PBMCs. The dataset comprised deeply sampled blood TCRbeta repertoires from subjects exposed to, actively infected with, or recovered from COVID-19. A freely available public database, intended as a resource for researchers studying the immune response to SARS-CoV-2, is where the repertoires were released. The samples were drawn from two sources: the first 160 participants of the ongoing ImmuneRACE study, and approximately 1,300 subjects contributed by 6 global collaborators. A de-identified subject ID, COVID-19 status, age in years and sex were almost always included in the sample metadata. HLA class I and class II types, where available, came from metadata supplied by the sample provider rather than from assay-based typing.

Samples from volunteer blood donors who had recovered from COVID-19 were contributed by a second Seattle source. Each collaborating institution followed its own protocols to collect whole blood in K2EDTA tubes. For TCRbeta analysis, collaborators shipped samples in one of three forms: frozen whole blood, isolated PBMCs, or DNA extracted from either of those sample types. What the work shows at the level of the full study, not this receptor alone: Clinical and demographic metadata were provided uncurated, with the amount varying by source and participant.

From its cysteine to its phenylalanine, the CDR3 spans 14 amino acids. Only CDR3 DNA is held: 42 bases, read in frame from base 1. The germline V gene encodes CDR1 ENHRY and CDR2 SYGVKD. The junction shows trimming of 6 bases on V and 8 bases on J, and the gene matches do not reach 8 bases of it. The immunoSEQ Assay, a bias-controlled multiplex PCR, was used to amplify TCRbeta CDR3 regions from genomic DNA. The source study handled its data this way. Within the assay, amplification of reference gene primers was used to estimate how many nucleated cells each sample contained. Sequence reads were collapsed and filtered to measure the absolute abundance of every unique TCRbeta CDR3 rearrangement. For each sample, productive Simpson clonality was calculated as the square root of Simpson's diversity index across productive rearrangements. Drawn from immuneACCESS, this table holds only the in-frame rearrangements with V and J called that TCRdb kept. Clones are partly lost; checked studies trace under half to an unresolved V gene and leave the rest unexplained. D and trimming come from the DNA, and the V and J calls and clone size come from that table. The sample includes 200,000 to 300,000 clones, with 75% to 90% observed a single time. Clones ranked in the top ten supply roughly 7% of the sample.

This clonotype was obtained from a man between 60 and 75 years old who had recovered from COVID-19. The sequenced sample was peripheral blood. The rearrangement joined TRBV10-3 to TRBJ2-1; TRBD2 matches 9 bases in the middle. The nucleotide sequence reads as follows: TGTGCCATCAGGCTGGGACTAGCCGGGGATGAGCAGTTCTTC. Its protein reads: CAIRLGLAGDEQFF.